This T cell receptor beta chain comes out of a study of long-term antiretroviral therapy in people with HIV. To note about this clone: No antigen is known for it.

Overall study results and limits: Dominance of pre-ART expanded clones persisted, fluctuating and often declining after ART.

At the survey level, the v3.0 immunoSEQ assay was run. This table comes from immunoSEQ multiplex PCR, and its TCRdb copy is limited to in-frame clones, with some not included. The sample holds tens of thousands of clones, nearly 90% seen once. This CDR3 region has 15 residues. Germline values: CDR1 MDHEN, CDR2 SYDVKM. Trimming stripped 4 bases from V and 0 bases from J, with 10 bases between. The sample consisted of unsorted PBMCs, taken 0.6 years after starting antiretroviral therapy. The chain employs TRBV28 and TRBJ1-3, with unresolved D. This sequence was found in a man aged 55 to 70 with HIV. The CDR3 nucleotides are TGTGCCAGCAGTTCGACACTCAGCTCTGGAAACACCATATATTTT. It translates to CASSSTLSSGNTIYF.